This T cell receptor beta chain emerged from a study of shared clonotypes between healthy human individuals. Profiled with immunoSEQ multiplex PCR; TCRdb holds only in-frame clones, not every one. Among about 1 million clones listed, approximately 70% were seen once. Germline CDR1 is KGHSH and CDR2 is LQKENI. The V end lost 0 bases, the J end lost 4 bases, and 13 bases lay between the germline ends. CDR3 length: 16 amino acids. The sequence was collected from a man between 18 and 35 years old in good health. Sequencing input: memory CD4+ T cells sorted from blood. Subset indicated: CD45RA-negative fraction. V is TRBV18 and J is TRBJ2-1; tentatively, D is TRBD2 (7 bases). The CDR3 sequence is CASSPPTGGLYNEQFF. The CDR3, as DNA: TGTGCCAGCTCACCACCGACGGGGGGCCTTTACAATGAGCAGTTCTTC.